This T cell receptor (beta chain) emerged from a study of blood T cell repertoires in COVID-19. For the study at large: Sources were T cells, B-cell-depleted T cells, or PBMCs; the material itself was cDNA or gDNA.

This CDR3 is built from 16 residues. Trimming took 5 bases from V and 3 from J; bases not matched to a gene: 6. The germline V gene encodes CDR1 SGHTA and CDR2 FQGNSA. How the authors handled the data: For nucleated cells, counts were estimated from reference gene primer amplification. Assay: immunoSEQ multiplex PCR; the TCRdb copy retains only in-frame clones and omits some. That table furnishes V, J and clone size, whereas the DNA furnished D and trimming. The table shows 90,000 to 100,000 clones, with about 70% occurring only once. Sequencing was carried out using peripheral blood. The source is a woman aged 60-75 years in a cohort sampled during active or convalescent COVID-19. The chain has TRBV7-2 and TRBJ2-7; 14 bases map to TRBD2. The CDR3 DNA is TGTGCCAGCAGCGTCACCGGACTAGCGGGGGGCTACGAGCAGTACTTC. Amino acids: CASSVTGLAGGYEQYF.